This T cell receptor beta chain was recovered during a study of T cell repertoires in cytomegalovirus infection. Overall study context: Evidence of both CMV infection and a matching HLA type came from public TCR beta signatures. General observations from the study: In two of eight donors, the top clonotype was HLA-C-restricted CMV-specific. CMV carriers with the relevant HLA were identified by cumulative public TCR beta family frequency.

Comments on this clonotype: Its target is not known.

CDR3 size: 16 residues. The ends lost 3 bases at V and 4 bases at J; junction bases unmatched: 8. Germline assignment: CDR1 SGHRS and CDR2 YFSETQ. A single record per CDR3 protein comes from TCRdb applying MiXCR to the reads. The sample shows more than 400,000 distinct CDR3 sequences, around 27% of them seen only once. The chain joins TRBV5-1 to TRBJ2-1; 9 nucleotides agree with TRBD2. Material: PBMCs. This receptor was obtained from a human donor in good health (CMV status not recorded). Some clones in this sample may be carry-over from other donors' samples. CDR3 sequence: CASSSTISGGYNEQFF. The CDR3 DNA follows: TGCGCCAGCAGCTCGACTATAAGCGGGGGGTACAATGAGCAGTTCTTC.